These 5 T cell receptor beta chains came from one sample sequenced in a study of molecular identifiers for immune sequencing clone quantification. In TCRdb, the PCR reads were re-called with MiXCR into one record per CDR3 protein. The sample yields around 480,000 distinct CDR3 sequences, around 23% seen once. Specimen: naive CD8+ T cells from blood, with Jurkat cell RNA spiked in. Subset in this sample: FACS-sorted CD8+CD4-CCR7+CD45RA+ naive T cells. These receptors were obtained from a human donor in good health. Some libraries in this study had Jurkat cell RNA spiked in.

This clonotype was detected many times. V usage is TRBV5-4 and J usage is TRBJ2-3; 7 bases fit TRBD1. There are 15 residues in the CDR3. V lost 3 bases to trimming and J lost 2 bases; unmatched junction nucleotides: 6. Germline lookup yields CDR1 SGHNT and CDR2 YYREEE (reference sequence). CDR3 coding DNA: TGTGCCAGCAGCTCTCTCGGGACAGCCACAGATACGCAGTATTTT. Its protein product is CASSSLGTATDTQYF.

This clonotype was counted at least ten times. The CDR3 protein is CASGDTYEQYF. The DNA for the CDR3 is TGCGCCAGCGGGGACACCTACGAGCAGTACTTC. The V gene is TRBV5-1, the J gene TRBJ2-7; D perhaps matches TRBD1 (6 bases). Germline loops: CDR1 SGHRS, CDR2 YFSETQ. V dropped 7 bases and J dropped 2 bases, with 7 bases sitting between them. The CDR3 loop spans 11 amino acids. Using reference TRBV5-1 and TRBJ2-7 for the parts outside the CDR3, the full variable domain is KAGVTQTPRYLIKTRGQQVTLSCSPISGHRSVSWYQQTPGQGLQFLFEYFSETQRNKGNFPGRFSGRQFSNSRSEMNVSTLELGDSALYLCASGDTYEQYFGPGTRLTVT.

This chain connects TRBV28 to TRBJ2-5; 7 bases are shared with TRBD2. Germline V CDR1 and CDR2: MDHEN, SYDVKM. The CDR3 is 15 residues long. V dropped 7 bases and J dropped 0; count of bases not matched to a gene: 8. CDR3 bases: TGTGCCAGCACCCTTAGTAGCGGGTACCAAGAGACCCAGTACTTC. It is translated as CASTLSSGYQETQYF. Using reference TRBV28 and TRBJ2-5 for the parts outside the CDR3, the full variable domain is DVKVTQSSRYLVKRTGEKVFLECVQDMDHENMFWYRQDPGLGLRLIYFSYDVKMKEKGDIPEGYSVSREKKERFSLILESASTNQTSMYLCASTLSSGYQETQYFGPGTRLLVL.

Only a few counts were recorded for this clonotype. V gene TRBV24-1 combines with J gene TRBJ1-5; tentatively, D is TRBD1 (5 bases). The germline CDR1 and CDR2 sequences are KGHDR and SFDVKD. This CDR3 contains 14 residues. Trimming took off 2 bases at V and 4 bases at J, with 8 bases between the two ends. The CDR3 region is CATSDWGNNQPQHF. The CDR3 DNA reads as TGTGCCACCAGTGATTGGGGGAATAATCAGCCCCAGCATTTT.

V usage is TRBV19 and J usage is TRBJ2-2; D gene unclear. The CDR3 has 13 amino acids. CDR1 and CDR2 from the germline V gene are LNHDA and SQIVND (reference sequence). Trimming removed 5 bases at V and 6 bases at J, with 10 bases between. The CDR3 nucleotides are TGTGCCAGTAGTCCGAGCGCAGCCGGGGAGCTGTTTTTT. Amino acids: CASSPSAAGELFF.